The 22 T cell receptor beta chains below all came from one sample that was sequenced in a study of OX40 agonist ivuxolimab in advanced cancers. Sequenced by immunoSEQ multiplex PCR; TCRdb stores in-frame clones only, minus some. The sample yields approximately 31,000 clones, over 75% seen once. The source material was CD4+ or CD8+ T cells sorted from blood, sampled in a trial of the OX40 agonist ivuxolimab. All receptors come from an adult with an advanced solid tumor such as melanoma, head and neck, liver or kidney cancer.

V and J are TRBV2 and TRBJ2-3; 16 bases are a match to TRBD2. CDR1 SNHLY and CDR2 FYNNEI come from the germline V gene. The CDR3 has 17 residues. The junction had 6 bases not matched to a gene; V was cut back by 6 bases and J by 3 bases. CDR3 amino acids: CASSRGLAGGPTDTQYF. CDR3 coding DNA: TGTGCCAGCAGCCGGGGACTAGCGGGGGGGCCTACAGATACGCAGTATTTT.

This clone was recorded only once. The chain uses TRBV27 and TRBJ2-7, with a weak D call TRBD2 (6 bases). The V end was cut by 1 base, the J end by 2 bases, with 12 bases between. Germline V lookup: CDR1 MNHEY, CDR2 SMNVEV (reference sequence). This CDR3 is 15 amino acids long. The CDR3 region is CASSLYPGDPYEQYF. CDR3 DNA: TGTGCCAGCAGTTTATACCCGGGGGATCCCTACGAGCAGTACTTC.

This chain uses TRBV7-9 with TRBJ2-7; no reliable D call. CDR3 length: 14 residues. Between the trimmed V and J ends, which lost 5 bases and 3 bases, there was a span of 14 bases. In germline, CDR1 is SEHNR, CDR2 FQNEAQ (reference sequence). Here the CDR3 DNA reads TGTGCCAGCAGCACACGGGTCGACTTCTACGAGCAGTACTTC. This sequence encodes CASSTRVDFYEQYF.

The chain recombines TRBV28 with TRBJ2-3, with 7 bases lining up with TRBD1. Trimming took 7 bases from V and 4 from J; bases not matched to a gene: 8. Germline V gives CDR1 MDHEN, CDR2 SYDVKM. This CDR3 spans 14 amino acids. CDR3 in amino acids: CASTVIGGADTQYF. CDR3 nucleotide sequence: TGTGCCAGCACCGTTATAGGGGGCGCAGATACGCAGTATTTT.

This clone has just a few counts. The V gene is TRBV7-9, the J gene TRBJ2-2; 7 bases are shared with TRBD1. The J segment lost 4 bases and the V segment lost 6 bases, leaving 5 bases of the junction unmatched. The CDR3 has 14 residues. Germline V CDR1 and CDR2: SEHNR, FQNEAQ (reference sequence). DNA of the CDR3: TGTGCCAGCAGTTCTGACAGGGCCACCGGGGAGCTGTTTTTT. Its translation: CASSSDRATGELFF.

The chain has TRBV6-5 and TRBJ2-5, with TRBD2 as a possible D gene (5 bases). The CDR3 sequence is 13 residues long. Deletions cut 2 bases from V and 3 bases from J, with 7 bases between. Germline loops: CDR1 MNHEY, CDR2 SVGAGI. The CDR3, as DNA: TGTGCCAGCAGTTACCCCGGGGAAGAGACCCAGTACTTC. It translates to CASSYPGEETQYF.

The rearrangement uses TRBV19 and TRBJ1-4, with TRBD1 as a possible D gene (6 bases). Germline loops: CDR1 LNHDA, CDR2 SQIVND (reference sequence). There are 15 residues in the CDR3. Trimming took off 0 bases at V and 6 bases at J, with 11 bases between the two ends. CDR3 nucleotides: TGTGCCAGTAGTATAGAGGCGACAGGCTATGAAAAACTGTTTTTT. It yields the protein CASSIEATGYEKLFF.

The chain links TRBV7-9 to TRBJ2-5, with a possible D match to TRBD1 (6 bases). There are 13 residues in the CDR3. The germline CDR1 and CDR2 sequences are SEHNR and FQNEAQ (reference sequence). Trimming took off 5 bases at V and 5 bases at J, with 12 bases between the two ends. CDR3 protein: CASSAGDGETQYF. CDR3 DNA sequence: TGTGCCAGCAGCGCAGGGGATGGGGAGACCCAGTACTTC.

The chain uses TRBV25-1 and TRBJ2-3; perhaps TRBD1 as D (6 bases). Germline V gives CDR1 MGHDK, CDR2 SYGVNS. The CDR3 has 16 residues. Trimming took off 1 base at V and 0 bases at J, with 11 bases between the two ends. CDR3 region: CASSESGAKSTDTQYF. As DNA, the CDR3 is TGTGCCAGCAGTGAATCAGGGGCCAAGAGCACAGATACGCAGTATTTT.

This chain uses TRBV10-2 with TRBJ2-2, with TRBD2 matching over 16 bases. From germline, CDR1 is WSHSY and CDR2 SAAADI. The CDR3 has 20 residues. V shed 2 bases and J 4 bases; nucleotides not matched to a gene: 10. CDR3 sequence reads: CASSEVPGTSGGAGTGELFF. The CDR3 coding sequence is TGCGCCAGCAGTGAGGTGCCCGGGACTAGCGGGGGGGCAGGCACCGGGGAGCTGTTTTTT.

The chain has TRBV15 and TRBJ1-6, with TRBD1 identical over 10 bases. Germline V gene lookup returns CDR1 LNHNV and CDR2 YYDKDF (reference sequence). The CDR3 has 14 amino acids. Trimming cost V 8 bases and J 7 bases; bases outside gene matches: 5. CDR3 nucleotide sequence: TGTGCCACCGTCCCGGGACAGGGGAATTCACCCCTCCACTTT. Amino acid sequence: CATVPGQGNSPLHF.

This rearrangement joins TRBV11-2 to TRBJ2-7; D ambiguous. The CDR3 sequence is 15 residues long. The V gene lost 0 bases and the J gene lost 6 bases, with 15 bases spanning the gap. The germline CDR1 and CDR2 sequences are SGHAT and FQNNGV. CDR3 sequence reads: CASSLDARSNIEQYF. CDR3 coding DNA: TGTGCCAGCAGCTTAGATGCTAGGTCAAACATCGAGCAGTACTTC.

The gene calls are TRBV27 and TRBJ1-1; D gene unclear. V was trimmed by 2 bases and J by 1 base, leaving 11 bases between them. The CDR3 has 15 residues. The germline gives CDR1 MNHEY, CDR2 SMNVEV (reference sequence). CDR3 loop: CASSLIGQENTEAFF. CDR3 coding DNA: TGTGCCAGCAGTTTAATAGGGCAGGAGAACACTGAAGCTTTCTTT.

The chain joins TRBV7-2 to TRBJ1-6; 10 nucleotides match TRBD1. CDR1 and CDR2 from the germline V gene are SGHTA and FQGNSA. The V gene end was trimmed by 5 bases and the J gene end by 10 bases; junction bases not matched to a gene: 8. This CDR3 spans 15 amino acids. The CDR3 protein is CASSPMTGGYSPLHF. For the CDR3, the DNA is TGTGCCAGCAGCCCGATGACAGGGGGCTACTCACCCCTCCACTTT.

The chain recombines TRBV27 with TRBJ2-3, with a tentative D call TRBD1 (6 bases). The CDR3 covers 16 residues. From germline, CDR1 is MNHEY and CDR2 SMNVEV (reference sequence). Trimming removed 8 bases from V and 2 bases from J, with 20 bases in between. The CDR3 sequence: CASGTGSGMLTDTQYF. In nucleotides, the CDR3 is TGTGCCAGCGGAACAGGGAGCGGAATGCTCACAGATACGCAGTATTTT.

The chain links TRBV7-8 to TRBJ2-1; no definite D call. V lost 1 base to trimming and J lost 5 bases, with 3 bases between them. The CDR3 extends over 12 amino acids. The germline gives CDR1 SGHVS, CDR2 FQNEAQ. The CDR3 nucleotides read TGTGCCAGCAGCTTAGAGGACAATGAGCAGTTCTTC. Translating gives CASSLEDNEQFF. The whole variable domain, remainder taken from reference TRBV7-8 and TRBJ2-1, is GAGVSQSPRYKVAKRGQDVALRCDPISGHVSLFWYQQALGQGPEFLTYFQNEAQLDKSGLPSDRFFAERPEGSVSTLKIQRTQQEDSAVYLCASSLEDNEQFFGPGTRLTVL.

The J gene is TRBJ1-2, the V gene TRBV28, with 10 bases matching TRBD1. V lost 3 bases and J lost 3; bases outside the gene matches: 13. CDR1 is MDHEN and CDR2 is SYDVKM in the germline V gene. This CDR3 has 18 amino acids. The CDR3 DNA reads as TGTGCCAGCAGTTTCATTGACGGGGGACAGGGGTTAGACTATGGCTACACCTTC. The encoded protein is CASSFIDGGQGLDYGYTF.

The CDR3 loop reads CASSSQGSLGEQYF. The DNA of the CDR3 is TGTGCCAGCAGCTCCCAGGGGAGCCTTGGCGAGCAGTACTTC. This rearrangement joins TRBV6-1 to TRBJ2-7, with D tentatively TRBD1 (6 bases). Germline CDR1 MNHNS, CDR2 SASEGT. This CDR3 region has 14 residues. V was clipped by 6 bases and J by 6 bases, with 18 bases between them.

J is TRBJ2-2 and V is TRBV27; D gene uncertain. Per the germline V gene, CDR1 is MNHEY and CDR2 is SMNVEV (reference sequence). CDR3 length: 13 amino acids. V was pared by 4 bases and J by 2 bases, with 5 bases between. The CDR3 DNA is TGTGCCAGCAGTTCCGATAACACCGGGGAGCTGTTTTTT. Protein sequence: CASSSDNTGELFF.

The chain recombines TRBV13 with TRBJ2-7; 9 bases match TRBD1. Germline loops: CDR1 PRHDT, CDR2 FYEKMQ (reference sequence). V shed 5 bases, J shed 5 bases, and the junction held 10 bases outside the gene matches. The CDR3 loop spans 15 amino acids. The CDR3 region is CASSQRQGVFDEQYF. The CDR3 DNA sequence: TGTGCCAGCAGCCAGAGACAGGGGGTGTTCGACGAGCAGTACTTC.

This chain links TRBV4-3 with TRBJ2-5; possibly TRBD1 or TRBD2 for D (6 bases each). Per the germline V gene, CDR1 is LGHNA and CDR2 is YSLEER. The CDR3 has 15 amino acids. Trimming left V 0 bases short and J 5 bases short, with 13 bases between. The CDR3 here is CASSQDTGGPETQYF. The CDR3 DNA sequence: TGCGCCAGCAGCCAAGATACCGGGGGCCCCGAGACCCAGTACTTC.

A single count supports this clone. The chain is built from TRBV29-1 and TRBJ1-2; 7 bases line up with TRBD1. Germline V CDR1 and CDR2: SQVTM, ANQGSEA. This CDR3 has 14 residues. V trimming: 2 bases; J trimming: 5 bases; junction bases outside the gene matches: 8. The CDR3: CSVEISGTEYGYTF. Written as DNA, the CDR3 is TGCAGCGTTGAAATCAGCGGGACAGAGTATGGCTACACCTTC.